This T cell receptor (beta chain) was recovered during a study of blood T cell repertoires in COVID-19. Study as a whole: Samples taken during acute and convalescent COVID-19 were collected in the United States, Italy and Spain. The cDNA or gDNA used as material had been derived from T cells, B-cell-depleted T cells, or PBMCs.

Measured with immunoSEQ multiplex PCR; TCRdb has only the in-frame clones, and not every one. The sample records more than 200,000 clones, 75% to 85% being singletons. The length of the CDR3 is 13 residues. Germline lookup yields CDR1 SGHTA and CDR2 FQGNSA. V was shortened by 3 bases and J by 6 bases, with 8 bases between the two germline ends. The sample consisted of peripheral blood. This chain joins TRBV7-2 and TRBJ1-4, with D possibly being TRBD1 (5 bases). The sequence was obtained from a woman aged 40 to 49 who had recovered from COVID-19. CDR3 loop: CASSLRQHEKLFF. CDR3 coding DNA: TGTGCCAGCAGCTTGAGACAGCATGAAAAACTGTTTTTT.